This TCR beta chain was sequenced in a study of T-cell reconstitution after alpha-beta-depleted transplantation in children (TCRdb year 2016). Looking at the study overall: The study quantitatively tracked T-cell immune reconstitution after TCRalphabeta/CD19-depleted allogeneic hematopoietic cell transplantation in children using TCR repertoire profiling.

The treatment or condition label of this sample denotes: allogeneic hematopoietic cell transplantation with graft depleted of TCRalphabeta T cells and CD19 B cells. The transplant recipients were children given TCRalphabeta/CD19-depleted allogeneic hematopoietic cell grafts. The library was built by means of PCR. Instrument on record: Illumina HiSeq 2500. TCR libraries were prepared with molecular barcoding, using unique molecular identifiers to normalize TCRbeta repertoire quantification. In-frame beta chains were kept once TCRdb had trimmed the public reads at Q25 with fastp and called clones with MiXCR. Merged by CDR3 protein, the rows form single entries marked with the most common genes and DNA. This sample has under 250,000 distinct CDR3 sequences in its table, and roughly 25% of those were observed once. The ten largest account for around 4.8% of the sample. Overall results and qualifications from the work: Over subsequent months, a decline in hyperexpanded clone frequencies was noted, and after one year, T-cell counts and TCRbeta diversity were mostly ascribed to newly produced T cells. The high TCRbeta diversity at day 60 in some patients was ascribed to recipient T cells and intrathymic progenitors that had survived conditioning. Apparently early alphabetaT-cell count recovery about two months after transplant reportedly relied on only several hundred rapidly expanded clones derived from non-depleted graft cells.

Spanning cysteine to phenylalanine, the CDR3 consists of 15 amino acids. Left in the record is the CDR3 DNA by itself, 45 bases read in frame from the first base. CDR1 and CDR2, looked up from the germline V gene, are SGHRS and YFSETQ. Trimming removed 0 bases from V and 4 bases from J, leaving 12 bases between the germline ends. On this clonotype: Its antigen is still unknown. Per-base qualities were not stored, and no clone one base away is much larger.

The sequence was obtained from a female patient aged 2-9 years who had a stem cell transplant for congenital amegakaryocytic thrombocytopenia, so the T cells may come from the graft donor. The chain was built from TRBV5-1 and TRBJ2-3; no D gene call is confident. The specimen was PBMCs, mostly from graft donor cells, collected 360 days after TCRalphabeta/CD19-depleted stem cell transplant. The CDR3 reads as follows: CASSLARILADTQYF. The DNA is TGCGCCAGCAGCTTGGCTAGGATTCTGGCAGATACGCAGTATTTT. Extended through the reference TRBV5-1 and TRBJ2-3 proteins, this CDR3 yields the full variable domain: KAGVTQTPRYLIKTRGQQVTLSCSPISGHRSVSWYQQTPGQGLQFLFEYFSETQRNKGNFPGRFSGRQFSNSRSEMNVSTLELGDSALYLCASSLARILADTQYFGPGTRLTVL.